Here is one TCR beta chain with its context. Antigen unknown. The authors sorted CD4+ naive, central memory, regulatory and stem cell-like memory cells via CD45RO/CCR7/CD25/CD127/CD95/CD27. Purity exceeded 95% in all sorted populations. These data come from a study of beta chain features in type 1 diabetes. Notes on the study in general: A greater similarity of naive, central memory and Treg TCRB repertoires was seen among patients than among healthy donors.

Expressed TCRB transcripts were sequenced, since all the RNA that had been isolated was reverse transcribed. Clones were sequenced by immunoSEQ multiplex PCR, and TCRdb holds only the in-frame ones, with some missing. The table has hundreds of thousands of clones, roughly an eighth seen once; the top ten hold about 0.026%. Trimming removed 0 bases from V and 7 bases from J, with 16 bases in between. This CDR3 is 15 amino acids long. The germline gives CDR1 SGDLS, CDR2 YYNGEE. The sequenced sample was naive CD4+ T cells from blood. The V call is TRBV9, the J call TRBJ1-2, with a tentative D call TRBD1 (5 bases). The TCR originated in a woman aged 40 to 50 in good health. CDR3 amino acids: CASSVASGVLSGYTF. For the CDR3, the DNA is TGTGCCAGCAGCGTAGCGTCGGGGGTTCTAAGTGGCTACACCTTC.